A selection of T cell receptor beta chains follows, all from one sample in a study of metastatic and nonmetastatic thyroid tumors. TCRdb called clones again from the PCR reads with MiXCR. The sample records about 27,000 clones, roughly 14% being singletons. Specimen: blood. These receptors were obtained from a male donor with papillary thyroid cancer or a benign thyroid nodule (not recorded which). Some clones in this sample may be carry-over from other donors' samples. Both conserved end residues are part of each CDR3. The order of the fields is D gene, CDR3 length, J gene, V gene, clone size, CDR3 protein, CDR3 DNA. D genes are given only for firm matches. The size field reads once, few or many counts, or a class when the clone is expanded.

d_gene: -
len: 11
j_gene: TRBJ1-2
v_gene: TRBV29-1
abundance: many
CDR3aa: CSVATGNGYTF
CDR3nt: TGCAGCGTCGCGACAGGCAATGGCTACACCTTC

d_gene: TRBD2
len: 19
j_gene: TRBJ2-3
v_gene: TRBV28
abundance: many
CDR3aa: CASSLGVAGAITSTDTQYF
CDR3nt: TGTGCCAGCAGCCTTGGAGTAGCGGGAGCCATAACTAGCACAGATACGCAGTATTTT

d_gene: -
len: 15
j_gene: TRBJ2-4
v_gene: TRBV11-2
abundance: many
CDR3aa: CASSLGLLAKNIQYF
CDR3nt: TGTGCCAGCAGCTTAGGTTTACTAGCCAAAAACATTCAGTACTTC

d_gene: -
len: 13
j_gene: TRBJ1-3
v_gene: TRBV9
abundance: many
CDR3aa: CASSVAGQGTIYF
CDR3nt: TGTGCCAGCAGCGTAGCAGGGCAGGGCACCATATATTTT

d_gene: -
len: 14
j_gene: TRBJ2-3
v_gene: TRBV6-6
abundance: many
CDR3aa: CASSYSGSADTQYF
CDR3nt: TGTGCCAGCAGTTATTCAGGGAGCGCAGATACGCAGTATTTT

d_gene: TRBD2
len: 15
j_gene: TRBJ2-7
v_gene: TRBV12-3/TRBV12-4
abundance: medium-sized
CDR3aa: CASSYLADRSYEQYF
CDR3nt: TGTGCCAGCAGCTATCTAGCGGACCGCTCCTACGAGCAGTACTTC

d_gene: TRBD1
len: 19
j_gene: TRBJ1-3
v_gene: TRBV6-2/TRBV6-3
abundance: many
CDR3aa: CASSYSRQGPFSSGNAIYF
CDR3nt: TGTGCCAGCAGTTACTCGAGACAGGGCCCCTTCTCCTCTGGAAACGCCATATATTTT

d_gene: -
len: 17
j_gene: TRBJ2-3
v_gene: TRBV27
abundance: few
CDR3aa: CASNPAGIIYGGDTQYF
CDR3nt: TGTGCCAGCAATCCCGCCGGGATAATCTATGGGGGGGATACGCAGTATTTT

d_gene: TRBD1
len: 14
j_gene: TRBJ2-7
v_gene: TRBV10-3
abundance: many
CDR3aa: CAISRTGEFYEQYF
CDR3nt: TGTGCCATCAGCCGGACAGGGGAGTTCTACGAGCAGTACTTC

d_gene: -
len: 13
j_gene: TRBJ1-5
v_gene: TRBV24-1
abundance: many
CDR3aa: CATSDYDNQPQHF
CDR3nt: TGTGCCACCAGTGATTATGACAATCAGCCCCAGCATTTT

d_gene: TRBD1
len: 16
j_gene: TRBJ1-6
v_gene: TRBV6-2/TRBV6-3
abundance: few
CDR3aa: CARSPGTGGINSPLHF
CDR3nt: TGTGCCAGAAGCCCCGGGACAGGGGGCATTAATTCACCCCTCCACTTT

d_gene: TRBD1
len: 14
j_gene: TRBJ2-3
v_gene: TRBV5-1
abundance: many
CDR3aa: CASSPRTGTDTQYF
CDR3nt: TGCGCCAGCAGCCCACGGACAGGGACAGATACGCAGTATTTT

d_gene: -
len: 14
j_gene: TRBJ2-3
v_gene: TRBV12-3/TRBV12-4
abundance: many
CDR3aa: CATEPRDSKDTQYF
CDR3nt: TGTGCCACCGAACCTCGGGACTCAAAAGATACGCAGTATTTT

d_gene: TRBD2
len: 13
j_gene: TRBJ2-7
v_gene: TRBV7-9
abundance: many
CDR3aa: CASTTSGLYEQYF
CDR3nt: TGTGCCAGCACGACTAGCGGGCTCTACGAGCAGTACTTC

d_gene: TRBD1
len: 13
j_gene: TRBJ2-7
v_gene: TRBV7-6
abundance: many
CDR3aa: CASSLGTGYEQYF
CDR3nt: TGTGCCAGCAGCTTAGGGACAGGTTACGAGCAGTACTTC

d_gene: TRBD1
len: 17
j_gene: TRBJ1-4
v_gene: TRBV10-3
abundance: many
CDR3aa: CAISGGQAPATNEKLFF
CDR3nt: TGTGCCATCAGTGGGGGACAGGCCCCCGCAACTAATGAAAAACTGTTTTTT

d_gene: -
len: 14
j_gene: TRBJ1-6
v_gene: TRBV10-1
abundance: many
CDR3aa: CASIGRLRNSPLHF
CDR3nt: TGCGCCAGCATAGGGCGACTAAGAAATTCACCCCTCCACTTT

d_gene: -
len: 14
j_gene: TRBJ2-7
v_gene: TRBV6-1
abundance: few
CDR3aa: CASSELVLSYEQYF
CDR3nt: TGTGCCAGCAGTGAACTCGTACTCTCCTACGAGCAGTACTTC

d_gene: TRBD2
len: 15
j_gene: TRBJ2-5
v_gene: TRBV5-1
abundance: many
CDR3aa: CASSVPGLGGETQYF
CDR3nt: TGCGCCAGCAGCGTCCCGGGACTAGGAGGGGAGACCCAGTACTTC

d_gene: TRBD1
len: 14
j_gene: TRBJ2-2
v_gene: TRBV28
abundance: many
CDR3aa: CASSPRQGTGELFF
CDR3nt: TGTGCCAGCAGTCCGCGACAGGGGACCGGGGAGCTGTTTTTT

d_gene: -
len: 15
j_gene: TRBJ1-1
v_gene: TRBV3-1
abundance: many
CDR3aa: CASSLGQLGATEAFF
CDR3nt: TGTGCCAGCAGCCTTGGACAGTTGGGGGCCACTGAAGCTTTCTTT

d_gene: -
len: 10
j_gene: TRBJ1-2
v_gene: TRBV29-1
abundance: many
CDR3aa: CSVAYYGYTF
CDR3nt: TGCAGCGTTGCTTACTATGGCTACACCTTC

d_gene: TRBD2
len: 14
j_gene: TRBJ2-7
v_gene: TRBV28
abundance: many
CDR3aa: CASNRLADAYEQYF
CDR3nt: TGTGCCAGCAACCGACTAGCGGATGCCTACGAGCAGTACTTC